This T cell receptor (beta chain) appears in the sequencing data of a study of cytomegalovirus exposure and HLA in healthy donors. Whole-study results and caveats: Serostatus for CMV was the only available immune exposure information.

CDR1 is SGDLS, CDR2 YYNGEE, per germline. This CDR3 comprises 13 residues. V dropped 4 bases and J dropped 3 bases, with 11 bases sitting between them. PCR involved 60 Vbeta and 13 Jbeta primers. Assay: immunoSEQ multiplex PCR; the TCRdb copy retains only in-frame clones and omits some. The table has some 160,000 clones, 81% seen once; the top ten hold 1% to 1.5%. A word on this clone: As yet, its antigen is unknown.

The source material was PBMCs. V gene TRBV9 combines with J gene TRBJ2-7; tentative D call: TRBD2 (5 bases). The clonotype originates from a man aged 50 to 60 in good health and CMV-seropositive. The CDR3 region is CASSYRESYEQYF. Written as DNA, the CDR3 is TGTGCCAGCAGCTACCGGGAAAGCTACGAGCAGTACTTC.